The clone carrying this T cell receptor beta chain was seen repeatedly, ten times or more. Its antigen is still unknown. The sample is drawn from a study of regulatory T cells in long-lasting Graves disease. Points from the study as a whole: Persistent Graves' patients showed a TCR diversity that was lower than that of newly diagnosed ones.

Researchers made TCR beta libraries by using iRepertoire HTBI primers and running Arm-PCR on CDR3 regions. TCRdb used MiXCR to reprocess the multiplex PCR reads, holding one entry per CDR3 protein. The profile shows just over 600,000 distinct CDR3 sequences, under 20% of them singletons. The time point here: newly diagnosed GD, antithyroid drugs for less than 3 months. The TCR library used RNA extracted from PBMCs. EDTA tubes held 8 to 10 milliliters of peripheral blood from each patient. These same records also appear under a second study, on T cells in Graves' hyperthyroidism and ophthalmopathy. This second study notes: Most clonotypes expanded in thyroid above 0.001 were likewise present in blood.

The TCR sequence derives from a woman aged 25-40 years with Graves disease. The material sequenced was peripheral blood mononuclear cells (PBMCs), taken at new diagnosis, from a patient treated with antithyroid drugs.

As DNA, the CDR3 is TGTGCCAGCAGCTTAAGCCCCGGGGCTAATGAAAAACTGTTTTTT. Amino acids: CASSLSPGANEKLFF. The V and J genes are TRBV7-2 and TRBJ1-4; D gene unclear. The germline V and J ends were trimmed by 2 bases and 3 bases, with 10 bases remaining between them. The germline V gene has CDR1 SGHTA and CDR2 FQGNSA. This CDR3 comprises 15 residues.